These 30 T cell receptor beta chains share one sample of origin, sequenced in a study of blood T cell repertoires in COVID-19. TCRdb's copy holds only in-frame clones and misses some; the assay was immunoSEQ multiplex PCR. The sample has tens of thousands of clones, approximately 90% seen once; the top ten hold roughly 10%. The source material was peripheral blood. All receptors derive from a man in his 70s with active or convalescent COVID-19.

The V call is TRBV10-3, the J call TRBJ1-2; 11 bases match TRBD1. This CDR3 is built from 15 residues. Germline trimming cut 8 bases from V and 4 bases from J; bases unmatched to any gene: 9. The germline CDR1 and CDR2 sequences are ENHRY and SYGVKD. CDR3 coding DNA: TGTGCCATCTTGGACAGGGGGCGCCTGGGCTATGGCTACACCTTC. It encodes CAILDRGRLGYGYTF.

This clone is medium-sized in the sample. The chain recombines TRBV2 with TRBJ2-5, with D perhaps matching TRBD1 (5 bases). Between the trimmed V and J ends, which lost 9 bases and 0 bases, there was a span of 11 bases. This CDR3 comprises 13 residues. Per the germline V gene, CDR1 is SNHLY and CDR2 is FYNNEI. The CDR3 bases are TGTGCCAGTAGAACAGGTGACCAAGAGACCCAGTACTTC. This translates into CASRTGDQETQYF.

CDR3 sequence: CASSPRGTNEQFF. Here the CDR3 DNA reads TGTGCCAGCAGCCCCCGGGGGACCAATGAGCAGTTCTTC. This chain joins TRBV7-9 and TRBJ2-1; a weak D match, TRBD2 (6 bases). Deletions cut 5 bases from V and 6 bases from J, with 11 bases between. In germline, CDR1 is SEHNR, CDR2 FQNEAQ (reference sequence). The CDR3 spans 13 residues.

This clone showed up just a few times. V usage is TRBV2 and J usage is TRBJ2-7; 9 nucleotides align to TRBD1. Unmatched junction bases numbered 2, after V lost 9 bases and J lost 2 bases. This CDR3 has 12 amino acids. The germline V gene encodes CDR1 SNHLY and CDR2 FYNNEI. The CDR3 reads CASWDRAYEQYF. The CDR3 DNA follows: TGTGCCAGTTGGGACAGGGCCTACGAGCAGTACTTC.

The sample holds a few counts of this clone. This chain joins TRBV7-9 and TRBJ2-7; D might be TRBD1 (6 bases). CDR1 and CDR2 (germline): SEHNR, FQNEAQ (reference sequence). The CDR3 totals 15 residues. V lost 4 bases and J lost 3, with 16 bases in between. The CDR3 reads CASSSWDMGNYEQYF. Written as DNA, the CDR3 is TGTGCCAGCAGCTCCTGGGACATGGGGAACTACGAGCAGTACTTC.

CDR3 in DNA: TGTGCCAGCAGTTCCGGGACAGGGTTCTATAATTCACCCCTCCACTTT. Translating it yields CASSSGTGFYNSPLHF. V and J are TRBV6-5 and TRBJ1-6; 9 nucleotides align to TRBD1. The germline CDR1 and CDR2 sequences are MNHEY and SVGAGI. The trim removed 4 bases at V and 3 bases at J, leaving 4 bases unmatched. The CDR3 is 16 amino acids.

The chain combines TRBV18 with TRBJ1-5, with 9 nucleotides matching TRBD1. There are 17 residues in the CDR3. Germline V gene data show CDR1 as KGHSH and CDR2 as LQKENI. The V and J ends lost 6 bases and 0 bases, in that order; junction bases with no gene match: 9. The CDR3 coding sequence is TGTGCCAGCTCGAAGACAGGGGGGAGATATAGCAATCAGCCCCAGCATTTT. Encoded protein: CASSKTGGRYSNQPQHF.

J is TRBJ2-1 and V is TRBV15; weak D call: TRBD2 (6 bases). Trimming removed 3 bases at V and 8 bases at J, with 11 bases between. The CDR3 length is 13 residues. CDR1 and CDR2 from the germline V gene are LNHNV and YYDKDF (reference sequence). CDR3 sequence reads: CATSRGRKDEQFF. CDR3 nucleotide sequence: TGTGCCACCAGCAGGGGGAGGAAGGATGAGCAGTTCTTC.

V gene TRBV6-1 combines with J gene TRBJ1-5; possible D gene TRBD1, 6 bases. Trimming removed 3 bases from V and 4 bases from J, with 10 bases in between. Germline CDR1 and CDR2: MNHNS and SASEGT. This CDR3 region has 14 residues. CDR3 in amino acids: CASSDRGWNQPQHF. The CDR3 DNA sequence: TGTGCCAGCAGTGACAGGGGATGGAATCAGCCCCAGCATTTT.

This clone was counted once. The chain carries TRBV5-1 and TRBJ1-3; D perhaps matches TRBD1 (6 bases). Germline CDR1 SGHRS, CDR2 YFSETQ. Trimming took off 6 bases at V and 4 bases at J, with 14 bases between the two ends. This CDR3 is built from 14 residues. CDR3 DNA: TGCGCCAGCAAACAGGGCTCACGGGGAAACACCATATATTTT. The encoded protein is CASKQGSRGNTIYF.

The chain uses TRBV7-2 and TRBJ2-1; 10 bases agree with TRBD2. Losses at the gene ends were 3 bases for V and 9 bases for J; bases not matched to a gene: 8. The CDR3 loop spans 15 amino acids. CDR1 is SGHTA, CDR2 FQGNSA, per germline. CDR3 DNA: TGTGCCAGCAGCTTGAGGCTAGCGGGAGAAGGTGAGCAGTTCTTC. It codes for CASSLRLAGEGEQFF.

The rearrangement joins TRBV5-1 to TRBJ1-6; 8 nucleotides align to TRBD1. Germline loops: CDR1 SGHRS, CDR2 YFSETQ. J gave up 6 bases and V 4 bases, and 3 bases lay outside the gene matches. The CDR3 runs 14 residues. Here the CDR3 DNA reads TGCGCCAGCAGCGAGGACAGGGCTAATTCACCCCTCCACTTT. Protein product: CASSEDRANSPLHF.

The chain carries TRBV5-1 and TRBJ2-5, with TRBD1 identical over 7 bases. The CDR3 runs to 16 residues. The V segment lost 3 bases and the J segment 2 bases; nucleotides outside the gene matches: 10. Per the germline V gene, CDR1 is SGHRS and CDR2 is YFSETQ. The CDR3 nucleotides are TGCGCCAGCAGCTATACAGGGGCGCAACCTCAAGAGACCCAGTACTTC. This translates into CASSYTGAQPQETQYF.

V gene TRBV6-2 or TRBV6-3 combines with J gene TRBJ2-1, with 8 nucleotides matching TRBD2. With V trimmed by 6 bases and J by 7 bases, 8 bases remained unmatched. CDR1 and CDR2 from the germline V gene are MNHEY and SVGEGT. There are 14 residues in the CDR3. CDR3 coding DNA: TGTGCCAGCAGCATCAGCGGGAGCTGGAATGAGCAGTTCTTC. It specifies CASSISGSWNEQFF.

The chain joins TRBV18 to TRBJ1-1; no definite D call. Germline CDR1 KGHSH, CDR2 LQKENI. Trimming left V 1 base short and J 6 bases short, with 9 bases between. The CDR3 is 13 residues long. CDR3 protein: CASSPRGNPEAFF. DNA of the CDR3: TGTGCCAGCTCACCACGCGGTAACCCTGAAGCTTTCTTT. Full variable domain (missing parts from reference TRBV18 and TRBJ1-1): NAGVMQNPRHLVRRRGQEARLRCSPMKGHSHVYWYRQLPEEGLKFMVYLQKENIIDESGMPKERFSAEFPKEGPSILRIQQVVRGDSAAYFCASSPRGNPEAFFGQGTRLTVV.

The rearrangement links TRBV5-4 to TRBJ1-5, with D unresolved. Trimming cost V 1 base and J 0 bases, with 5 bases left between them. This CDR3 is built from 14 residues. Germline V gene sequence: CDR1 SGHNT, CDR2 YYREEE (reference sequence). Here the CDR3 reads CASSLYGSNQPQHF. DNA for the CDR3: TGTGCCAGCAGCTTGTACGGTAGCAATCAGCCCCAGCATTTT.

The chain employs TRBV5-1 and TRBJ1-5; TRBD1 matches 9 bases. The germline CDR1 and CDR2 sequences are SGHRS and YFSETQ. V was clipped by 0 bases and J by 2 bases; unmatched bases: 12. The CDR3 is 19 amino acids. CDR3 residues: CASSLAGTGWEVGNQPQHF. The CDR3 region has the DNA TGCGCCAGCAGCTTGGCCGGGACAGGGTGGGAGGTTGGCAATCAGCCCCAGCATTTT.

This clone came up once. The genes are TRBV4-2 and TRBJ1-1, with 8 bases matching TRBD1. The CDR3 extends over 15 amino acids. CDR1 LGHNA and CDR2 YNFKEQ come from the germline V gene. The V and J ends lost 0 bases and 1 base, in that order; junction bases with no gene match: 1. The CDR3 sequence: CASSQDGTGNTEAFF. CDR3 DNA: TGTGCCAGCAGCCAAGATGGGACAGGGAACACTGAAGCTTTCTTT.

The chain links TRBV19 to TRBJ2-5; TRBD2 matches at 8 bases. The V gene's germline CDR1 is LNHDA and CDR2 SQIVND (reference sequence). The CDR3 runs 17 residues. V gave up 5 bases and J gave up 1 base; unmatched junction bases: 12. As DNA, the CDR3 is TGTGCCAGTAGTGGTCTAGGGGCGGGAGGTCGCCAAGAGACCCAGTACTTC. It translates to CASSGLGAGGRQETQYF.

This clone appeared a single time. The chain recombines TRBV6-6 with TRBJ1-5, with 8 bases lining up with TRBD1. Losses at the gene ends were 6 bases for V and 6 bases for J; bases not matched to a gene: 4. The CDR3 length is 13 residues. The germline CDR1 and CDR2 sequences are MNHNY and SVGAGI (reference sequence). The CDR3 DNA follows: TGTGCCAGCAGACCGGACAGGGTTCAGCCCCAGCATTTT. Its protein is CASRPDRVQPQHF.

Here the CDR3 reads CASSFPRYRGGNTIYF. CDR3 nucleotide sequence: TGTGCCAGCAGCTTCCCCCGATACAGGGGAGGAAACACCATATATTTT. The chain recombines TRBV11-2 with TRBJ1-3, with 7 bases matching TRBD1. Germline trimming cut 3 bases from V and 4 bases from J; bases unmatched to any gene: 9. Per the germline V gene, CDR1 is SGHAT and CDR2 is FQNNGV. The CDR3 totals 16 residues.

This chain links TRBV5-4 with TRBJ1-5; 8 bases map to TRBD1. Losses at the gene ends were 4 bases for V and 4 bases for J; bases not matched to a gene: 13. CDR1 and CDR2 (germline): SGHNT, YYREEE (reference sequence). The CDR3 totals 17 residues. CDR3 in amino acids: CASSASTNRDRNQPQHF. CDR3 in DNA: TGTGCCAGCAGCGCCTCTACGAACCGGGACAGGAATCAGCCCCAGCATTTT. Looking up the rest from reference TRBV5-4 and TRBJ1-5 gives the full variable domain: ETGVTQSPTHLIKTRGQQVTLRCSSQSGHNTVSWYQQALGQGPQFIFQYYREEENGRGNFPPRFSGLQFPNYSSELNVNALELDDSALYLCASSASTNRDRNQPQHFGDGTRLSIL.

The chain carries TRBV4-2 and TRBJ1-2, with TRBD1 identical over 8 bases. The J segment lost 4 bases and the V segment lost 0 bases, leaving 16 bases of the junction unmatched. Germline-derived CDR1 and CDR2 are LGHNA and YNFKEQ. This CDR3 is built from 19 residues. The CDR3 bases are TGTGCCAGCAGCCAAGATGTTACCGCAGGGGGCGGTGGGGGCTATGGCTACACCTTC. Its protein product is CASSQDVTAGGGGGYGYTF.

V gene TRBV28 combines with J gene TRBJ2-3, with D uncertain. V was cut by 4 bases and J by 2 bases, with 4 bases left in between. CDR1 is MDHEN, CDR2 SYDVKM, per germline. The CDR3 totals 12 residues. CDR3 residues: CASSSYTDTQYF. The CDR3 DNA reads TGTGCCAGCAGTTCGTACACAGATACGCAGTATTTT.

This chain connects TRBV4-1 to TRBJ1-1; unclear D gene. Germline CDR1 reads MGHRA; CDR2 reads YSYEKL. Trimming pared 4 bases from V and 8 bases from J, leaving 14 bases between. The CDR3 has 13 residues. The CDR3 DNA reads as TGCGCCAGCAGCCCCCTCGGACTGTTAGAAGCTTTCTTT. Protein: CASSPLGLLEAFF.

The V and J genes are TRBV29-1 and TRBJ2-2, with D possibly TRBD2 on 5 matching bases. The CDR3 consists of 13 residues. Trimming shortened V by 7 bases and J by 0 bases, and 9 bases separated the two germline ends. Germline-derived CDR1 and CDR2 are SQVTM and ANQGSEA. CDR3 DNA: TGCAGCGCAGACTATCCGAACACCGGGGAGCTGTTTTTT. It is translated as CSADYPNTGELFF.

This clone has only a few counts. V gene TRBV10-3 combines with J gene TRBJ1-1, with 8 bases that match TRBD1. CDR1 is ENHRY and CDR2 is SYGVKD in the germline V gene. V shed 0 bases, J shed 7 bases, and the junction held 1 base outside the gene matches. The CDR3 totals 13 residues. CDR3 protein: CAISESGQGEAFF. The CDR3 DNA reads TGTGCCATCAGTGAGTCTGGACAGGGTGAAGCTTTCTTT.

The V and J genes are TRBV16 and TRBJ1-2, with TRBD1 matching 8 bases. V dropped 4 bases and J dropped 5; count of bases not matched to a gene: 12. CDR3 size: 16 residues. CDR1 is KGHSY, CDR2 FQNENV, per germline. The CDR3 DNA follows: TGTGCCAGCAGCCGAACTCCGAGCGGGACAGGATATGGCTACACCTTC. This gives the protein CASSRTPSGTGYGYTF.

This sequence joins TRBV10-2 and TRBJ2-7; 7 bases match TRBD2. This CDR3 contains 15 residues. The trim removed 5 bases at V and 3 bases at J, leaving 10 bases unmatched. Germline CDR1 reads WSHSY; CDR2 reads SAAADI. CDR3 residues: CASSPSWDYDYEQYF. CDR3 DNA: TGCGCCAGCAGTCCAAGCTGGGACTATGACTACGAGCAGTACTTC.

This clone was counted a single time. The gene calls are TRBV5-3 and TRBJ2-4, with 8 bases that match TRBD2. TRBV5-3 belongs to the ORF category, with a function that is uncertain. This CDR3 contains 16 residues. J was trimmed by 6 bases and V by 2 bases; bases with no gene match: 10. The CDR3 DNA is TGTGCCAGAAGCTTATGTAAGGAACGGGAGGGAAACATTCAGTACTTC. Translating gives CARSLCKEREGNIQYF.